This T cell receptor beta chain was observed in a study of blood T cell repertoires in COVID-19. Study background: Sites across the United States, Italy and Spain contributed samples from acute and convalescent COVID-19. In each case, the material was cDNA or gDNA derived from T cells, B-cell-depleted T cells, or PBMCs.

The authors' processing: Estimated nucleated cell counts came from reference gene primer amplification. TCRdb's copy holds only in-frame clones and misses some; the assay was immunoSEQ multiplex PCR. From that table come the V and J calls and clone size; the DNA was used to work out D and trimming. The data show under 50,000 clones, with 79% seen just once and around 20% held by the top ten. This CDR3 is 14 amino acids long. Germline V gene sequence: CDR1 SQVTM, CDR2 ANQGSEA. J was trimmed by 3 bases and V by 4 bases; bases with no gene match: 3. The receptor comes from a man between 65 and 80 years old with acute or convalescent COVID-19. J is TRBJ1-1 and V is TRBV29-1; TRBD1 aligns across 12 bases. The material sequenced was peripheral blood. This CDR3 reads CSVGDRGRDTEAFF. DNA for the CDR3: TGCAGCGTTGGGGACAGGGGGCGGGACACTGAAGCTTTCTTT. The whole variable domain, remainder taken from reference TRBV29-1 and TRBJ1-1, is SAVISQKPSRDICQRGTSLTIQCQVDSQVTMMFWYRQQPGQSLTLIATANQGSEATYESGFVIDKFPISRPNLTFSTLTVSNMSPEDSSIYLCSVGDRGRDTEAFFGQGTRLTVV.